This T cell receptor (beta chain) was identified in a study of blood T cell repertoires in COVID-19. Overall study context: COVID-19 samples, acute and convalescent, were from the United States, Italy and Spain. T cells, B-cell-depleted T cells, or PBMCs provided the cDNA or gDNA that served as material.

Trimming pared 4 bases from V and 7 bases from J, leaving 14 bases between. The V gene's germline CDR1 is SGHAT and CDR2 FQNNGV. This CDR3 contains 15 residues. Authors' analysis steps: Estimation of nucleated cell counts relied on the amplification of reference gene primers. Libraries were prepared by immunoSEQ multiplex PCR; TCRdb keeps only in-frame clonotypes and omits some of them. V, J and clone size are those of that table, while D and trimming were read from the DNA. The table has about 490,000 clones, roughly 85% seen once. The receptor was derived from a human donor in a cohort sampled during active COVID-19. The genes are TRBV11-2 and TRBJ1-6; D not resolved. Material: peripheral blood. The CDR3 nucleotides read TGTGCCAGCAGCTCGAGGGAAGGGCTGAATTCACCCCTCCACTTT. This sequence encodes CASSSREGLNSPLHF.